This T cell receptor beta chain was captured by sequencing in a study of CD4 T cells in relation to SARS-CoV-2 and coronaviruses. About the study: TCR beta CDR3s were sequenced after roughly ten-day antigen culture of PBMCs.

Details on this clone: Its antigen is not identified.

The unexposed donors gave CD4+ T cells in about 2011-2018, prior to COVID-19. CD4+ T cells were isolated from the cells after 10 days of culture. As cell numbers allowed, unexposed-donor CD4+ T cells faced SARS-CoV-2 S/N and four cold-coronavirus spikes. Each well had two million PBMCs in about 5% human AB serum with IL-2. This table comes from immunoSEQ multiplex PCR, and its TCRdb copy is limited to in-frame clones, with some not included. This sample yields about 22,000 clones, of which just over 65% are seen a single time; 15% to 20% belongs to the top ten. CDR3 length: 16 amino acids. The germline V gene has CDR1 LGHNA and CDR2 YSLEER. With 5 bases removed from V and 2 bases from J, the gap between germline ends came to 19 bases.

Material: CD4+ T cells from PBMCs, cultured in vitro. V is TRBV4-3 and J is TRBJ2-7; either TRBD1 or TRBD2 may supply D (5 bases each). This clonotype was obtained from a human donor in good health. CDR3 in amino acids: CASSSGRPGRTYEQYF. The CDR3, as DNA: TGCGCCAGCAGCTCGGGACGACCGGGACGAACCTACGAGCAGTACTTC.